This T cell receptor (beta chain) was sequenced during a study of T cell responses to AZD1222 COVID-19 vaccine. Study conclusions and caveats: Just a handful of AZD1222 recipients tested seropositive at baseline.

Regarding this clone: Its antigen is unknown.

Some second doses came at about 4 weeks and others at about 12 weeks; these were pooled. Assay used: immunoSEQ multiplex PCR; TCRdb lists only in-frame clones, some missing. The repertoire holds more than 100,000 clones, under 95% seen once, with around 5% in the top ten. This receptor was taken from an adult who received the AZD1222 COVID-19 vaccine. Sequences were derived from peripheral blood, sampled 28 days after the second AZD1222 dose.

The CDR3: CASYGHNNSPLHF. CDR3 bases: TGTGCCAGCTATGGCCATAATAATTCACCCCTCCACTTT. The genes are TRBV6-5 and TRBJ1-6; D remains ambiguous. Germline V gives CDR1 MNHEY, CDR2 SVGAGI. Trimming stripped 8 bases from V and 5 bases from J, with 10 bases between. CDR3 length equals 13 residues.